The clone carrying this TCR beta chain occurred once. The data were obtained in a study of control samples from healthy donors and cancer patients. There are 14 residues in the CDR3. Germline assignment: CDR1 SGHTA and CDR2 FQGNSA. Between the trimmed V and J ends, which lost 7 bases and 0 bases, there was a span of 10 bases. Libraries were prepared by immunoSEQ multiplex PCR; TCRdb keeps only in-frame clonotypes and omits some of them. The sample shows 95,000 to 150,000 clones, over 75% of them seen only once. The chain has TRBV7-2 and TRBJ1-5, with D uncertain. Sequencing was done on a sample of blood. The receptor comes from a middle-aged man in good health. The CDR3 reads CASKSSSSNQPQHF. DNA for the CDR3: TGTGCCAGCAAGAGCAGTTCTAGCAATCAGCCCCAGCATTTT.